Reported below is one T cell receptor (beta chain). The sample belongs to a study of blood T cell repertoires in COVID-19. This CDR3 has 16 amino acids. Losses at the gene ends were 3 bases for V and 4 bases for J; bases not matched to a gene: 4. Germline loops: CDR1 KGHDR, CDR2 SFDVKD. Sequencing used immunoSEQ multiplex PCR; TCRdb keeps in-frame clones, though not all of them. Among 150,000 to 200,000 clones listed, under 90% were seen once. Sequencing was carried out using peripheral blood. The chain couples TRBV24-1 to TRBJ2-1, with 11 nucleotides matching TRBD1. The clonotype originates from a man aged 40-55 years with acute or convalescent COVID-19. The DNA for the CDR3 is TGTGCCACCAGTGATGCCGGGACAGGGGGGTACAATGAGCAGTTCTTC. It specifies CATSDAGTGGYNEQFF.